The 20 T cell receptor beta chains presented below share a single source sample, sequenced in a study of CD8+ T cells in alopecia areata. Treatment defined: oral pan-JAK inhibitor, 5-10 mg twice daily. It was cDNA, reverse transcribed from extracted RNA, that served as the sequencing template. The repertoire was sequenced with immunoSEQ multiplex PCR; TCRdb's copy has only in-frame clones and lacks some. The table has some 190,000 clones, around 66% seen once. The sequenced sample was CD4+ T cells sorted from blood, obtained at week 44, from a patient treated with tofacitinib. All receptors come from a human donor with alopecia areata.

The chain uses TRBV14 and TRBJ2-3; D unclear. Germline values: CDR1 SGHDN, CDR2 FVKESK. The V and J ends lost 3 bases and 5 bases respectively, with 12 bases between them. CDR3 size: 14 residues. DNA for the CDR3: TGTGCCAGCAGCCAGACTCTACAAGGAGATACGCAGTATTTT. Translation: CASSQTLQGDTQYF.

This clone appeared a single time. This chain links TRBV14 with TRBJ2-7, with D unresolved. This CDR3 spans 14 amino acids. Trimming shortened V by 5 bases and J by 2 bases, and 13 bases separated the two germline ends. The germline V gene encodes CDR1 SGHDN and CDR2 FVKESK. This CDR3 is CASSLGGKAYEQYF. Written as DNA, the CDR3 is TGTGCCAGCAGCTTGGGCGGCAAAGCCTACGAGCAGTACTTC.

The J gene is TRBJ1-2, the V gene TRBV30, with D perhaps matching TRBD1 (6 bases). V shed 5 bases and J shed 8 bases, with 15 bases lying between them. The germline V gene encodes CDR1 GTSNPN and CDR2 SVGIG (reference sequence). The CDR3 is 12 residues long. CDR3 nucleotides: TGTGCCTGGGGAGACAGGAGGATCGGCTACACCTTC. This sequence encodes CAWGDRRIGYTF. The variable domain in full, with the rest retrieved from reference TRBV30 and TRBJ1-2, is SQTIHQWPATLVQPVGSPLSLECTVEGTSNPNLYWYRQAAGRGLQLLFYSVGIGQISSEVPQNLSASRPQDRQFILSSKKLLLSDSGFYLCAWGDRRIGYTFGSGTRLTVV.

This clone was picked up a small number of times. CDR3 nucleotides: TGTGCCAGCACCACCCGGGGGGGGACTAATGAAAAACTGTTTTTT. It translates to CASTTRGGTNEKLFF. V usage is TRBV6-1 and J usage is TRBJ1-4, with D maybe TRBD1 (5 bases). The CDR3 loop spans 15 amino acids. CDR1 MNHNS and CDR2 SASEGT come from the germline V gene. The germline V and J ends were trimmed by 7 bases and 2 bases, with 14 bases remaining between them.

This chain uses TRBV5-6 with TRBJ1-2; 7 nucleotides agree with TRBD1. CDR1 SGHDT and CDR2 YYEEEE come from the germline V gene. Losses at the gene ends were 2 bases for V and 6 bases for J; bases not matched to a gene: 7. CDR3 length: 14 amino acids. The CDR3 spells CASSFRDRNNGYTF. CDR3 bases: TGTGCCAGCAGCTTTCGGGACAGAAACAATGGCTACACCTTC.

The chain links TRBV27 to TRBJ2-7, with TRBD1 identical over 11 bases. The V segment lost 6 bases and the J segment 2 bases; nucleotides outside the gene matches: 3. Germline V CDR1 and CDR2: MNHEY, SMNVEV (reference sequence). This CDR3 has 14 residues. The CDR3 DNA sequence: TGTGCCAGCAGGCCGGGACAGGGGGCCTACGAGCAGTACTTC. Its translation: CASRPGQGAYEQYF.

V usage is TRBV2 and J usage is TRBJ1-1, with D perhaps TRBD1 (6 bases). The ends were cut back, 5 bases at V and 7 bases at J, with 23 bases in the middle. This CDR3 has 16 residues. Germline V gene lookup returns CDR1 SNHLY and CDR2 FYNNEI. CDR3 residues: CASSRPKAGASGEAFF. The DNA for the CDR3 is TGTGCCAGCAGTCGGCCCAAGGCGGGGGCAAGTGGTGAAGCTTTCTTT.

The rearrangement uses TRBV2 and TRBJ1-2; D not certain. The CDR3 extends over 13 amino acids. Trimming shortened V by 4 bases and J by 8 bases, and 14 bases separated the two germline ends. Germline CDR1 is SNHLY and CDR2 is FYNNEI. The DNA of the CDR3 is TGTGCCAGCAGTGTAGTAAGGCTGGAAGGCTACACCTTC. Its translation: CASSVVRLEGYTF.

A single count supports this clone. The gene calls are TRBV11-3 and TRBJ1-2; 10 bases align to TRBD1. Germline CDR1 reads SGHNT; CDR2 reads YENEEA. V gave up 5 bases and J gave up 8 bases; unmatched junction bases: 11. This CDR3 is built from 15 residues. CDR3 bases: TGTGCCAGCAGCCCGGTGACAGGGGGCGTTCAGGGCTACACCTTC. This codes for CASSPVTGGVQGYTF. The whole variable domain, remainder taken from reference TRBV11-3 and TRBJ1-2, is EAGVVQSPRYKIIEKKQPVAFWCNPISGHNTLYWYLQNLGQGPELLIRYENEEAVDDSQLPKDRFSAERLKGVDSTLKIQPAELGDSAVYLCASSPVTGGVQGYTFGSGTRLTVV.

This clone has only a few counts. The genes are TRBV29-1 and TRBJ2-7, with 10 bases aligning to TRBD1. From germline, CDR1 is SQVTM and CDR2 ANQGSEA. This CDR3 is 13 amino acids long. J gave up 7 bases and V 4 bases, and 7 bases lay outside the gene matches. The CDR3 loop reads CSVVRDRGGEQYF. Here the CDR3 DNA reads TGCAGCGTTGTTCGGGACAGGGGTGGTGAGCAGTACTTC.

This sequence joins TRBV2 and TRBJ1-1; D remains unclear. V lost 3 bases to trimming and J lost 11 bases, with 10 bases between them. Germline lookup yields CDR1 SNHLY and CDR2 FYNNEI. This CDR3 region has 11 residues. DNA of the CDR3: TGTGCCAGCAGTGAGGGGTACTGGGCTTTCTTT. It encodes CASSEGYWAFF. Full variable domain (rest looked up from reference TRBV2 and TRBJ1-1): EPEVTQTPSHQVTQMGQEVILRCVPISNHLYFYWYRQILGQKVEFLVSFYNNEISEKSEIFDDQFSVERPDGSNFTLKIRSTKLEDSAMYFCASSEGYWAFFGQGTRLTVV.

The chain links TRBV7-2 to TRBJ1-1, with D hard to call. CDR1 SGHTA and CDR2 FQGNSA come from the germline V gene. Trimming stripped 2 bases from V and 5 bases from J, with 15 bases between. The CDR3 is 15 amino acids. CDR3 region: CASSLFLRQETEAFF. The CDR3 bases are TGTGCCAGCAGCTTATTTCTCCGGCAAGAAACTGAAGCTTTCTTT.

V gene TRBV5-1 combines with J gene TRBJ2-1; possibly TRBD1 for D (8 bases). V was clipped by 1 base and J by 7 bases, with 15 bases between them. The CDR3 runs 15 residues. The V gene's germline CDR1 is SGHRS and CDR2 YFSETQ. CDR3 protein: CASSLNRGGLNEQFF. CDR3 in DNA: TGCGCCAGCAGCTTGAACAGGGGGGGTTTAAATGAGCAGTTCTTC.

This clone was counted once. This chain uses TRBV30 with TRBJ1-2, with D hard to call. The germline V gene encodes CDR1 GTSNPN and CDR2 SVGIG (reference sequence). This CDR3 is built from 15 residues. V lost 2 bases, J lost 7 bases, and 20 bases lay in between. CDR3 bases: TGTGCCTGGAGTCGGAGCATCTCATCAGCCGCTGGCTACACCTTC. Encoded protein: CAWSRSISSAAGYTF.

CDR3 sequence: CASSPEAGAFF. For the CDR3, the DNA is TGTGCCAGCAGTCCAGAGGCTGGGGCTTTCTTT. The gene calls are TRBV2 and TRBJ1-1; no clear D gene. Germline-derived CDR1 and CDR2 are SNHLY and FYNNEI. V was clipped by 5 bases and J by 11 bases, with 12 bases between them. This CDR3 spans 11 amino acids.

The rearrangement links TRBV9 to TRBJ2-1, with 7 bases fitting TRBD1. From germline, CDR1 is SGDLS and CDR2 YYNGEE. CDR3 length: 20 residues. With V trimmed by 3 bases and J by 7 bases, 25 bases remained unmatched. CDR3 sequence (DNA): TGTGCCAGCAGCGCCCGACCAATACACCGGGACAGAGAAAATAGGAATGAGCAGTTCTTC. Translated: CASSARPIHRDRENRNEQFF. The complete variable domain, with remaining parts taken from reference TRBV9 and TRBJ2-1, reads DSGVTQTPKHLITATGQRVTLRCSPRSGDLSVYWYQQSLDQGLQFLIQYYNGEERAKGNILERFSAQQFPDLHSELNLSSLELGDSALYFCASSARPIHRDRENRNEQFFGPGTRLTVL.

The DNA of the CDR3 is TGTGCCAGCAGTGAAGCGCTAGGGGCCGGTGGTGGCTACACCTTC. Translated, it gives CASSEALGAGGGYTF. The chain combines TRBV2 with TRBJ1-2; tentatively, D is TRBD1 (5 bases). Per the germline V gene, CDR1 is SNHLY and CDR2 is FYNNEI. The CDR3 spans 15 residues. Deletions cut 0 bases from V and 7 bases from J, with 15 bases between.

The table lists this clone with a count of one. V and J are TRBV30 and TRBJ1-2, with unresolved D. Germline CDR1 reads GTSNPN; CDR2 reads SVGIG (reference sequence). The length of the CDR3 is 13 residues. V was cut by 4 bases and J by 0 bases, with 9 bases left in between. CDR3 DNA: TGTGCCTGGAAAGGGAGTGCTAACTATGGCTACACCTTC. The encoded protein is CAWKGSANYGYTF.

Worth noting for this clone: At one end the junction does not follow the germline gene, possibly because of a read error. The chain joins TRBV23-1 to TRBJ1-4, with D possibly matching TRBD1 (5 bases). TRBV23-1 is assigned to the ORF class and has an uncertain function. CDR3 length: 12 amino acids. CDR3 residues: CTRTRGPEKLFF. CDR3 in DNA: TGCACCAGGACGAGGGGACCTGAAAAACTGTTTTTT.

The chain recombines TRBV25-1 with TRBJ1-2; D gene uncertain. Trimming shortened V by 1 base and J by 5 bases, and 8 bases separated the two germline ends. The CDR3 spans 13 residues. Germline CDR1 MGHDK, CDR2 SYGVNS. The DNA for the CDR3 is TGTGCCAGCAGTGAATGGATAGATTATGGCTACACCTTC. Translating it yields CASSEWIDYGYTF.